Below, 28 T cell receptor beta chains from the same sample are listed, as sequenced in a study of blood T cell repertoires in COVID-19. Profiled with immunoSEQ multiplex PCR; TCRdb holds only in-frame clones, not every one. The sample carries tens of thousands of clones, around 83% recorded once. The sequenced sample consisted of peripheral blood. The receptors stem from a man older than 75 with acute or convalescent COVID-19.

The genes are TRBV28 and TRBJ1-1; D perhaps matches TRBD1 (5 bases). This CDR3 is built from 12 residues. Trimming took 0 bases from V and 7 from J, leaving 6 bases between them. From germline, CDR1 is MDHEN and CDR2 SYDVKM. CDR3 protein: CASSLWTDEAFF. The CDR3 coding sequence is TGTGCCAGCAGTTTATGGACAGATGAAGCTTTCTTT.

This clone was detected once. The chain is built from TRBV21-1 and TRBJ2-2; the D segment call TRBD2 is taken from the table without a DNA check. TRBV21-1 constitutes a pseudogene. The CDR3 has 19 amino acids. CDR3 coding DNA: TGTGCCAGCAGCCGGGCGCCAGCGGGAGGGCCTAGAATCCCCGGGGAGCTGTTTTTT. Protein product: CASSRAPAGGPRIPGELFF.

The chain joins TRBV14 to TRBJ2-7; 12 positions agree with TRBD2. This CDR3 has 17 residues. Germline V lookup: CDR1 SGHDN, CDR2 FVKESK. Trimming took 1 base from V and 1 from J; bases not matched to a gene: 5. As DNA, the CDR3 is TGTGCCAGCAGCCAAGGACTAGCGGGGGAGAAATCCTACGAGCAGTACTTC. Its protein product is CASSQGLAGEKSYEQYF. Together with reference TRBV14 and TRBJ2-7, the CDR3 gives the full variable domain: EAGVTQFPSHSVIEKGQTVTLRCDPISGHDNLYWYRRVMGKEIKFLLHFVKESKQDESGMPNNRFLAERTGGTYSTLKVQPAELEDSGVYFCASSQGLAGEKSYEQYFGPGTRLTVT.

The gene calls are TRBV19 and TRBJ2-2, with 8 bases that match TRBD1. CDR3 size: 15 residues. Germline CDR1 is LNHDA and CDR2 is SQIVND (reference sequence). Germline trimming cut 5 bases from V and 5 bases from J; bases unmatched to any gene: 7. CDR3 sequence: CASSLWTGTTGELFF. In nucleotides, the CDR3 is TGTGCCAGTAGTCTCTGGACAGGGACGACCGGGGAGCTGTTTTTT.

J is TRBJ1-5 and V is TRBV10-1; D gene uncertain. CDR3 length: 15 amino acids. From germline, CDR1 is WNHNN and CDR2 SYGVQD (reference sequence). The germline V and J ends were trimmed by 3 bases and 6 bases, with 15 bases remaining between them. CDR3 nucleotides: TGCGCCAGCAGTGATTCGGCAGGATTTGGTCAGCCCCAGCATTTT. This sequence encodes CASSDSAGFGQPQHF.

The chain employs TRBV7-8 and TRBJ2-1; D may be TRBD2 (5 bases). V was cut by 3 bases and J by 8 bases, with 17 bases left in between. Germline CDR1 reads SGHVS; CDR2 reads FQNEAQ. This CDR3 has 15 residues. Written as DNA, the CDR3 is TGTGCCAGCAGCTTCGATTTGGGAGAATCGGATGAGCAGTTCTTC. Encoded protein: CASSFDLGESDEQFF.

CDR3 amino acids: CASSRQGGTNEKLFF. The CDR3 DNA is TGTGCCAGCAGTAGACAGGGTGGCACTAATGAAAAACTGTTTTTT. The chain is built from TRBV6-5 and TRBJ1-4, with 7 bases lining up with TRBD1. Germline CDR1 reads MNHEY; CDR2 reads SVGAGI. V dropped 5 bases and J dropped 2; count of bases not matched to a gene: 5. This CDR3 is 15 amino acids long.

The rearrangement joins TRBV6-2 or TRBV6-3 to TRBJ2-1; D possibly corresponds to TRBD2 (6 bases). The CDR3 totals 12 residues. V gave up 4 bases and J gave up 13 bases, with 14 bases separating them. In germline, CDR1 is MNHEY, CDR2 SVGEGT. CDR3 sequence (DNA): TGTGCCAGCAGTTTAGACTCGGGGGTTCAGTTCTTC. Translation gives CASSLDSGVQFF.

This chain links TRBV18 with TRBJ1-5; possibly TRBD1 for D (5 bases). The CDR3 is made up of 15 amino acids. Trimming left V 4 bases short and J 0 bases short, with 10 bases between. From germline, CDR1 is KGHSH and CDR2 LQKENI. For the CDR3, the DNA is TGTGCCAGCTCACGGGGCAGGAATAGCAATCAGCCCCAGCATTTT. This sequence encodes CASSRGRNSNQPQHF.

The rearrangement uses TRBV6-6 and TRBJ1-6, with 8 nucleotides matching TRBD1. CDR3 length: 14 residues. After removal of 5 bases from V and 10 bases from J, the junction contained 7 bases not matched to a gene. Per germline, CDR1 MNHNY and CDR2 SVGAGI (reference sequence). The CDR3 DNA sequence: TGTGCCAGCAGTCCCGACAGGGGAGGGTCACCCCTCCACTTT. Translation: CASSPDRGGSPLHF.

The CDR3 coding sequence is TGTGCCTCCTATAGGGAGGCTAGCGGGGGTTTGGCTCACGAGCAGTACTTC. Protein sequence: CASYREASGGLAHEQYF. This sequence joins TRBV19 and TRBJ2-7; 10 nucleotides line up with TRBD2. The CDR3 is 17 amino acids. Germline V CDR1 and CDR2: LNHDA, SQIVND (reference sequence). V trimming: 11 bases; J trimming: 5 bases; junction bases outside the gene matches: 21.

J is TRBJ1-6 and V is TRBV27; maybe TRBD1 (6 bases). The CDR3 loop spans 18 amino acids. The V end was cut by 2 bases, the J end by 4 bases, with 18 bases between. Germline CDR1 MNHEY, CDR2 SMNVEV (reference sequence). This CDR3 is CASSLKGREGGYNSPLHF. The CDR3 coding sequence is TGTGCCAGCAGTTTAAAAGGCCGGGAAGGGGGATATAATTCACCCCTCCACTTT.

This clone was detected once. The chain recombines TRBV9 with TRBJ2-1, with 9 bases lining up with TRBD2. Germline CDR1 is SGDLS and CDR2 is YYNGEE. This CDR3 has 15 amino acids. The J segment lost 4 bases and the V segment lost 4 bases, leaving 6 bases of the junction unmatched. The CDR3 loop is CASSTSSGVYNEQFF. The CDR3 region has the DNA TGTGCCAGCAGCACCTCTAGCGGGGTTTACAATGAGCAGTTCTTC. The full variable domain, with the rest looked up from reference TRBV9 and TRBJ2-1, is DSGVTQTPKHLITATGQRVTLRCSPRSGDLSVYWYQQSLDQGLQFLIQYYNGEERAKGNILERFSAQQFPDLHSELNLSSLELGDSALYFCASSTSSGVYNEQFFGPGTRLTVL.

The CDR3 region is CASSPFKDRGTGELFF. The CDR3 coding sequence is TGTGCCAGCTCACCATTTAAGGACAGGGGCACCGGGGAGCTGTTTTTT. The rearrangement links TRBV18 to TRBJ2-2, with 9 bases matching TRBD1. Trimming removed 2 bases from V and 4 bases from J; junction bases left unmatched: 5. CDR1 is KGHSH, CDR2 LQKENI, per germline. The CDR3 covers 16 residues.

The CDR3 region is CASSLSPGYEQYF. As DNA, the CDR3 is TGTGCCAGCAGCTTAAGTCCCGGGTACGAGCAGTACTTC. This chain connects TRBV7-2 to TRBJ2-7; the D is unclear. V was cut by 2 bases and J by 4 bases, with 9 bases left in between. This CDR3 has 13 residues. CDR1 SGHTA and CDR2 FQGNSA come from the germline V gene.

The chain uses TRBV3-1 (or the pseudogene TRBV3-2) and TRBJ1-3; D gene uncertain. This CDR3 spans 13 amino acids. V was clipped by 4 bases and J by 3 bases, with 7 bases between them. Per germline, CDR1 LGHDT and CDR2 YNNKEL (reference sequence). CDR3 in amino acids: CASSPKIGNTIYF. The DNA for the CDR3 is TGTGCCAGCAGCCCTAAAATTGGAAACACCATATATTTT.

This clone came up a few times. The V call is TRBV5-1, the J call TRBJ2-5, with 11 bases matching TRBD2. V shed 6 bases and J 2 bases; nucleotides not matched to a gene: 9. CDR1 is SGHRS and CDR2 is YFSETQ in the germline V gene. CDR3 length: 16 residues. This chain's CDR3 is CASTPLAGGQQETQYF. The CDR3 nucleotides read TGCGCCAGCACACCCCTAGCGGGGGGCCAACAAGAGACCCAGTACTTC. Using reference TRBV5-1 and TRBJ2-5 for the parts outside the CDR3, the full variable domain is KAGVTQTPRYLIKTRGQQVTLSCSPISGHRSVSWYQQTPGQGLQFLFEYFSETQRNKGNFPGRFSGRQFSNSRSEMNVSTLELGDSALYLCASTPLAGGQQETQYFGPGTRLLVL.

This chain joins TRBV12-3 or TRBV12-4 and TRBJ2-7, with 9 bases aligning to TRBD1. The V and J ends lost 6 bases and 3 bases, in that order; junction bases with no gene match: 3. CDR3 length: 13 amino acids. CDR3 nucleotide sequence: TGTGCCAGCAGACAGACAGGGGGCTACGAGCAGTACTTC. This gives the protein CASRQTGGYEQYF.

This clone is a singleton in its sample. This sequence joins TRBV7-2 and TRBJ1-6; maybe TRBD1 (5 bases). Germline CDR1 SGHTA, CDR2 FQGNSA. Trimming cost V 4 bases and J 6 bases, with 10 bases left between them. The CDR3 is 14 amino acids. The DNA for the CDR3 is TGTGCCAGCAGCTGGACACTAGCTAATTCACCCCTCCACTTT. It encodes CASSWTLANSPLHF.

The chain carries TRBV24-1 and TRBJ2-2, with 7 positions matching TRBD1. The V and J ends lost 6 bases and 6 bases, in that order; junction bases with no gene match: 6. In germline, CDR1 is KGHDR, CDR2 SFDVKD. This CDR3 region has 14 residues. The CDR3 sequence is CATSFGTGAGELFF. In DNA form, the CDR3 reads TGTGCCACCAGTTTCGGAACAGGGGCCGGGGAGCTGTTTTTT.

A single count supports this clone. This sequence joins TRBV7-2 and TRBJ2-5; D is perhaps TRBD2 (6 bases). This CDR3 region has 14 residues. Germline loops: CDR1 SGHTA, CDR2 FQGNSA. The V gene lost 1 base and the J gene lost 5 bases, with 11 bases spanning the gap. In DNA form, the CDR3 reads TGTGCCAGCAGCTTAGTTACTAGCTGGGAGACCCAGTACTTC. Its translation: CASSLVTSWETQYF.

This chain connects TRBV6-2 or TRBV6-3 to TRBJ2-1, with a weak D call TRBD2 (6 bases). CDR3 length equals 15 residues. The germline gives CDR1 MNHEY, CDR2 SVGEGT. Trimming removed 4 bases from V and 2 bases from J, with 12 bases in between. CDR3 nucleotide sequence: TGTGCCAGCAGTTTAGCGGAACCTACCTACAATGAGCAGTTCTTC. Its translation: CASSLAEPTYNEQFF.

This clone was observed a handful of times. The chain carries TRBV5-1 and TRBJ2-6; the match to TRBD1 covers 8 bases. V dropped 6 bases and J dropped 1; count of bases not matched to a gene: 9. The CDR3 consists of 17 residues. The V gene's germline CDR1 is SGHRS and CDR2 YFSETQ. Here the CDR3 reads CASTITGQESGANVLTF. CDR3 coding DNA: TGCGCCAGCACGATAACGGGACAGGAGTCTGGGGCCAACGTCCTGACTTTC.

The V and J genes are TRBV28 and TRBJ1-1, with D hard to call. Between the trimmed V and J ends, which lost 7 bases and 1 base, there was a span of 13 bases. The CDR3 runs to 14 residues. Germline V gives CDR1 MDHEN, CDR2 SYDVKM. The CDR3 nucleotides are TGTGCCAGCACCCCGGAGGTCCGGAACACTGAAGCTTTCTTT. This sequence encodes CASTPEVRNTEAFF.

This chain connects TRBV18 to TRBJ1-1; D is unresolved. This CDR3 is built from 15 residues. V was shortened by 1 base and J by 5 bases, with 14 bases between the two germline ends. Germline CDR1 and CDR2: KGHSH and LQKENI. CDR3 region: CASSPLGPPGTEAFF. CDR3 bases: TGTGCCAGCTCACCACTCGGGCCTCCGGGGACTGAAGCTTTCTTT.

CDR3 nucleotide sequence: TGTGCCAGCTCACCACGAGCAGGGGGCACCTTAGGGGGTAATTCACCCCTCCACTTT. Its translation is CASSPRAGGTLGGNSPLHF. V usage is TRBV18 and J usage is TRBJ1-6; 8 bases are shared with TRBD1. V lost 1 base and J lost 6; bases outside the gene matches: 14. Germline lookup yields CDR1 KGHSH and CDR2 LQKENI. The CDR3 has 19 amino acids.

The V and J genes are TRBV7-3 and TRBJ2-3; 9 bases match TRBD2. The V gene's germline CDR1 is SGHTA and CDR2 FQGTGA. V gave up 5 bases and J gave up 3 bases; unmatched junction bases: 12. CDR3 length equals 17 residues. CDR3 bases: TGTGCCAGCAGCCCCCTGGGCGGGGGGGCACGAACAGATACGCAGTATTTT. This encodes CASSPLGGGARTDTQYF.

The CDR3 DNA reads as TGTGCCAGCAGCACCAGGACAGGGGGCAATCAGCCCCAGCATTTT. Translating gives CASSTRTGGNQPQHF. V and J are TRBV7-2 and TRBJ1-5, with 9 bases that match TRBD1. In germline, CDR1 is SGHTA, CDR2 FQGNSA. The CDR3 is 15 amino acids. V lost 5 bases, J lost 2 bases, and 4 bases stayed unmatched.